The present entry profiles one TCR beta chain with its context. CFSE-labeled responder cells (200,000) were plated with 200,000 irradiated, violet-dye-labeled stimulator cells. Repertoires were generated with immunoSEQ multiplex PCR, while TCRdb's copy carries only in-frame clones and drops some. The sample lists roughly 20,000 clones; 38% were seen once. This sample was taken from a study of graft-versus-host responses after intestinal transplantation. Notes on the study in general: GvH clones appeared in recipient marrow, some first in ileum or blood.

Germline CDR1 SGHRS, CDR2 YFSETQ. The J segment lost 2 bases and the V segment lost 1 base, leaving 3 bases of the junction unmatched. The CDR3 runs to 14 residues. The chain links TRBV5-1 to TRBJ2-7, with 7 positions matching TRBD2. This sequence was found in a human patient who received an intestinal transplant. This specimen was alloreactive CD4+ T cells from a mixed lymphocyte reaction culture, taken before intestinal transplant. This sample's subset: CFSE-low proliferating T cells sorted from roughly six-day pre-transplant mixed lymphocyte reaction (GvH or HvG direction). The CDR3 bases are TGCGCCAGCAGCTTGTTGGCGGGGGCCTACGAGCAGTACTTC. Translating it yields CASSLLAGAYEQYF.